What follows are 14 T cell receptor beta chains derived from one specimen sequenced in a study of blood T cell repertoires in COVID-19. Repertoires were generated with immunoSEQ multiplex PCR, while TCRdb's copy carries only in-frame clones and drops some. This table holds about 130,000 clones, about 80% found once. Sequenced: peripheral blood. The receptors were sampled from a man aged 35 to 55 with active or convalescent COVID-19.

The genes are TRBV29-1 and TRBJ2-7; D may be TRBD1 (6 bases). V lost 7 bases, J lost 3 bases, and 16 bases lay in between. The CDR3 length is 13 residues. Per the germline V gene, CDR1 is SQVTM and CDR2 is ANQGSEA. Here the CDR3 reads CSAGETGLYEQYF. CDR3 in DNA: TGCAGCGCTGGGGAGACAGGACTCTACGAGCAGTACTTC.

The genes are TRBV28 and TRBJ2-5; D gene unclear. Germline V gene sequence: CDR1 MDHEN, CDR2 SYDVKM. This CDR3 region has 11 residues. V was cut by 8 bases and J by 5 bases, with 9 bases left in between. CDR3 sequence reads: CASFARETQYF. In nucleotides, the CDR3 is TGTGCCAGCTTTGCCAGGGAGACCCAGTACTTC.

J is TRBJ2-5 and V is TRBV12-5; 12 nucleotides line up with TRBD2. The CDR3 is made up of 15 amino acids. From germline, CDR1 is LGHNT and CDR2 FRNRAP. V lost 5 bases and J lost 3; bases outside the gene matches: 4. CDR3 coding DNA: TGTGCTAGTGGTGCCCGACTAGCGGGAGAAGAGACCCAGTACTTC. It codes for CASGARLAGEETQYF.

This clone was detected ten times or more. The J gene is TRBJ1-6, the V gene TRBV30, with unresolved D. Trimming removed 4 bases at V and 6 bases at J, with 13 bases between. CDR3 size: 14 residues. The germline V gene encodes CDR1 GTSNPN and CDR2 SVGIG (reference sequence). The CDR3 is CAWTPRGFNSPLHF. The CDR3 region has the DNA TGTGCCTGGACCCCCCGAGGGTTTAATTCACCCCTCCACTTT.

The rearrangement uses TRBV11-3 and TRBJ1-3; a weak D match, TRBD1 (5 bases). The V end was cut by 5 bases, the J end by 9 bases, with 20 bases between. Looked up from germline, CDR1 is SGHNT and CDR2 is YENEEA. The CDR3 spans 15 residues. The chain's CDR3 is CASSAIGQTGGTIYF. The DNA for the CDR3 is TGTGCCAGCAGCGCGATAGGACAAACTGGCGGCACCATATATTTT.

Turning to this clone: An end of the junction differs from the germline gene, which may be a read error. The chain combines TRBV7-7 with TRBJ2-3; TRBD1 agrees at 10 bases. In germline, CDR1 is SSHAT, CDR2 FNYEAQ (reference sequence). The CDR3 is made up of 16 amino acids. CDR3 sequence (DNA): TGTGCTAGCAGCTCCGGGGGGACAGGGGGCACAGATACGCAGTATTTT. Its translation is CASSSGGTGGTDTQYF.

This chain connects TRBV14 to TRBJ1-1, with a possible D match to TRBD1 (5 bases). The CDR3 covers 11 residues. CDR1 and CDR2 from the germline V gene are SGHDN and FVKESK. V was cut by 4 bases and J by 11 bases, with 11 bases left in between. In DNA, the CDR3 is TGTGCCAGCAGCCCGGGGGGGAGGGCTTTCTTT. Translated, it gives CASSPGGRAFF.

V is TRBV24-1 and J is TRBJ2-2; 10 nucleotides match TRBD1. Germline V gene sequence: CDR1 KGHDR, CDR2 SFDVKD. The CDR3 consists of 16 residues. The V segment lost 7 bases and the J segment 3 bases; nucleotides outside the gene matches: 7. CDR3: CATRGGTGAHTGELFF. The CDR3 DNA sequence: TGTGCCACCAGGGGCGGGACAGGGGCGCACACCGGGGAGCTGTTTTTT.

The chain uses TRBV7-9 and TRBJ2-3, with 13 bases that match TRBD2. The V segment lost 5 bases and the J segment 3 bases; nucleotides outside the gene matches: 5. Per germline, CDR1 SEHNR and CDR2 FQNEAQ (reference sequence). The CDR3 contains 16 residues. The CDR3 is CASSTRTSGSTDTQYF. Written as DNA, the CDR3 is TGTGCCAGCAGCACAAGGACTAGCGGGAGTACAGATACGCAGTATTTT.

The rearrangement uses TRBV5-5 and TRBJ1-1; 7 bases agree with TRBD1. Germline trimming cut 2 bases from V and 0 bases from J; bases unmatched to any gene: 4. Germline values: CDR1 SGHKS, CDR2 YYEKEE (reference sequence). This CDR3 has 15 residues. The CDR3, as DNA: TGTGCCAGCAGCTTAAGACAGGGATTGAACACTGAAGCTTTCTTT. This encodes CASSLRQGLNTEAFF.

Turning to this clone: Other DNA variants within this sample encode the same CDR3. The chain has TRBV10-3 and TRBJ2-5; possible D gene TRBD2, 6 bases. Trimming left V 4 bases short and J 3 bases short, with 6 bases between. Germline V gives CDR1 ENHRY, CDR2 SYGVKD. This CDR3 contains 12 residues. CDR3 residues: CAISGLEETQYF. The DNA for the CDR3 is TGTGCCATCAGTGGACTAGAAGAGACCCAGTACTTC.

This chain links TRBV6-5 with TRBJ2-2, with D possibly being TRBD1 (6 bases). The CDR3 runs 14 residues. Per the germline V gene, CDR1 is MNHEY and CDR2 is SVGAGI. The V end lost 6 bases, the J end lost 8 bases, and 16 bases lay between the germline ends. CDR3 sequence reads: CASSLQGTVGELFF. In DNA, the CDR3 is TGTGCCAGCAGCCTCCAGGGGACCGTGGGGGAGCTGTTTTTT.

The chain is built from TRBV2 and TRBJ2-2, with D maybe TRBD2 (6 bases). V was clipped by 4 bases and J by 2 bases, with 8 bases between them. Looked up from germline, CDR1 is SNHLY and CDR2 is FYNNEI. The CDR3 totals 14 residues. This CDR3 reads CASSGRVNTGELFF. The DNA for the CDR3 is TGTGCCAGCAGTGGGAGGGTTAACACCGGGGAGCTGTTTTTT.

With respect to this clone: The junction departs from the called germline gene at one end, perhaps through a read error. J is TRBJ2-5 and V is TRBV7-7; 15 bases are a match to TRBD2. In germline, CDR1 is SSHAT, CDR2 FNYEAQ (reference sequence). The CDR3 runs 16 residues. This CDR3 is CASSMGTSGRQETQYF. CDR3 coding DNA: TGTGCTAGCAGCATGGGGACTAGCGGGAGGCAAGAGACCCAGTACTTC.